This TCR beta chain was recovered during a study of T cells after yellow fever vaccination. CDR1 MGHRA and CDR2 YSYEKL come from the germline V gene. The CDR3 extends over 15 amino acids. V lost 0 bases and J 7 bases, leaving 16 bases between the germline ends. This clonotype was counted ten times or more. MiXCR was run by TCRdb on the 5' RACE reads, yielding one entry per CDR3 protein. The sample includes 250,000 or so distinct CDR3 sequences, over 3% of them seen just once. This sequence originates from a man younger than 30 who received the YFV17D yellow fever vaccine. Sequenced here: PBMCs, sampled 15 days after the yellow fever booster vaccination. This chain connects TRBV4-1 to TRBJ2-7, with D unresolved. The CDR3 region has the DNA TGCGCCAGCAGCCAAGATCGAGGACGCATGAGGGAGCAGTACTTC. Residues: CASSQDRGRMREQYF.